This TCR beta chain was sequenced in a study of CD8+CD57+ T cells in acquired aplastic anemia. In the study overall: Healthy-donor CD4+ cells averaged about 9.9 million reads.

TCR beta VDJ combinations and CDR3 sequences were profiled from genomic DNA. One entry per CDR3 protein results from TCRdb running MiXCR on the reads. The table has roughly 420,000 distinct CDR3 sequences, about 70% seen once; the top ten hold 3% to 4.5%. A note on this clonotype: Its target is not known.

The germline V gene has CDR1 DFQATT and CDR2 SNEGSKA (reference sequence). The CDR3 runs to 13 residues. V gave up 6 bases and J gave up 8 bases, with 19 bases separating them. Findings and limits, study-wide: The study identified roughly 31 CD8+ CDR3 sequences shared by patients and controls.

J is TRBJ1-1 and V is TRBV20-1, with D possibly being TRBD1 (5 bases). The specimen sequenced was sorted CD4+, CD8+, or CD8+CD57+ T cells (not recorded which) from PBMCs. The receptor was isolated from a human donor in good health, serving as a control. CDR3 nucleotides: TGCAGTGCCACGGGACTAGCGGGGGACGAAGCTTTCTTT. Amino acids: CSATGLAGDEAFF.